This T cell receptor beta chain was profiled in a study of cytomegalovirus exposure and HLA in healthy donors. It was with 60 Vbeta and 13 Jbeta primers that the PCR ran. Profiling relied on immunoSEQ multiplex PCR, and the TCRdb table lists in-frame clones only, not all of them. The sample holds about 31,000 clones, about three fifths seen once. The CDR3 sequence is 15 residues long. Germline-derived CDR1 and CDR2 are MDHEN and SYDVKM. V trimming: 7 bases; J trimming: 6 bases; junction bases outside the gene matches: 12. Study outcomes and limitations: There were reportedly fewer N-insertions in an Asian-associated ancestry cluster than the approximately 700-donor mean, in a later analysis. TCR beta chain V- and J-gene trimming was linked, in a later analysis, to a missense variant in DCLRE1C.

A few counts support this clone. The antigen is not known. This TCR was sampled from a man between 50 and 59 years old in good health and CMV-seropositive. Sequences were obtained from PBMCs. This chain connects TRBV28 to TRBJ2-7, with TRBD1 identical over 10 bases. CDR3 loop: CASTPTDRGRREQYF. CDR3 in DNA: TGTGCCAGCACACCTACAGACAGGGGGCGCCGCGAGCAGTACTTC.